Listed below are T cell receptor beta chains from one sample, sequenced in a study of beta chain features in type 1 diabetes. Sequencing used immunoSEQ multiplex PCR; TCRdb keeps in-frame clones, though not all of them. This table has hundreds of thousands of clones, over 12% appearing once. Input material: naive CD4+ T cells from blood. These receptors came from a man between 18 and 35 years old with type 1 diabetes. CDR3s include the opening cysteine and the closing phenylalanine or tryptophan. A D gene is named only where the DNA matches it firmly. A row's size may be missing; if present it is once, few, many or a size class.

cdr3_length	d_call	j_call	clone_size	v_call	cdr3_aa	cdr3_nt
14	.	TRBJ1-2	.	TRBV4-1	CASSQDWANYGYTF	TGCGCCAGCAGCCAAGATTGGGCTAACTATGGCTACACCTTC
18	TRBD2	TRBJ2-1	.	TRBV14	CASSQLKASGGSYNEQFF	TGTGCCAGCAGCCAATTAAAGGCTAGCGGGGGATCCTACAATGAGCAGTTCTTC
12	.	TRBJ2-2	few	TRBV9	CASSVDVGELFF	TGTGCCAGCAGCGTAGACGTTGGGGAGCTGTTTTTT
13	.	TRBJ2-1	few	TRBV6-1	CASSAGVYNEQFF	TGTGCCAGCAGTGCAGGGGTCTACAATGAGCAGTTCTTC
11	.	TRBJ1-2	few	TRBV28	CASSRLYGYTF	TGTGCCAGCAGCCGTTTGTATGGCTACACCTTC
13	.	TRBJ1-1	.	TRBV5-1	CASSDRMNTEAFF	TGCGCCAGCAGCGACAGAATGAACACTGAAGCTTTCTTT
14	.	TRBJ2-3	few	TRBV11-1	CASSFGGLTDTQYF	TGTGCCAGCAGCTTTGGGGGCCTCACAGATACGCAGTATTTT
16	TRBD2	TRBJ2-5	.	TRBV4-2	CASSQVAGIGRETQYF	TGTGCCAGCAGCCAAGTAGCGGGGATAGGTCGAGAGACCCAGTACTTC
14	.	TRBJ2-2	.	TRBV6-5	CASRARPNTGELFF	TGTGCCAGCAGAGCGAGACCCAACACCGGGGAGCTGTTTTTT
13	TRBD1	TRBJ1-2	.	TRBV5-1	CASSQGQNYGYTF	TGCGCCAGCAGCCAGGGACAGAACTATGGCTACACCTTC
13	.	TRBJ2-1	.	TRBV7-9	CASSPLEFGEQFF	TGTGCCAGCAGCCCTTTAGAGTTTGGCGAGCAGTTCTTC
16	TRBD1	TRBJ1-5	few	TRBV4-2	CASSQGDRGGDQPQHF	TGTGCCAGCAGCCAGGGGGACAGGGGAGGTGATCAGCCCCAGCATTTT
16	.	TRBJ2-3	.	TRBV7-2	CASSSNQAKSGDTQYF	TGTGCCAGCAGCTCCAACCAGGCCAAATCGGGAGATACGCAGTATTTT
16	.	TRBJ2-5	.	TRBV7-8	CASSPRDMGTGRTQYF	TGTGCCAGCAGCCCCCGAGACATGGGGACGGGACGGACCCAGTACTTC
17	.	TRBJ2-5	few	TRBV5-1	CASSSLSGGGAGETQYF	TGCGCCAGCAGCTCCCTTTCCGGAGGGGGGGCCGGAGAGACCCAGTACTTC
13	.	TRBJ2-5	.	TRBV14	CASSQVFEETQYF	TGTGCCAGCAGCCAAGTTTTTGAAGAGACCCAGTACTTC
14	.	TRBJ2-4	few	TRBV6-5	CASSGSLAKNIQYF	TGTGCCAGCAGTGGGAGTCTAGCCAAAAACATTCAGTACTTC
14	.	TRBJ2-5	few	TRBV5-1	CASSLGHLQETQYF	TGCGCCAGCAGCTTAGGACACCTACAAGAGACCCAGTACTTC
15	.	TRBJ2-4	few	TRBV18	CASSPQGYAKNIQYF	TGTGCCAGCTCACCACAGGGATATGCCAAAAACATTCAGTACTTC
14	.	TRBJ2-5	few	TRBV11-1	CASSAPGQKETQYF	TGTGCCAGCAGCGCCCCGGGGCAGAAAGAGACCCAGTACTTC
11	.	TRBJ1-2	few	TRBV7-2	CASGGFGGYTF	TGTGCCAGCGGAGGATTCGGCGGCTACACCTTC
16	TRBD1	TRBJ2-7	few	TRBV10-3	CAISRLPGQGGYEQYF	TGTGCCATCAGCCGCTTACCGGGACAGGGAGGATACGAGCAGTACTTC
11	.	TRBJ2-2	.	TRBV20-1	CSAAGTGELFF	TGCAGTGCGGCAGGGACCGGGGAGCTGTTTTTT